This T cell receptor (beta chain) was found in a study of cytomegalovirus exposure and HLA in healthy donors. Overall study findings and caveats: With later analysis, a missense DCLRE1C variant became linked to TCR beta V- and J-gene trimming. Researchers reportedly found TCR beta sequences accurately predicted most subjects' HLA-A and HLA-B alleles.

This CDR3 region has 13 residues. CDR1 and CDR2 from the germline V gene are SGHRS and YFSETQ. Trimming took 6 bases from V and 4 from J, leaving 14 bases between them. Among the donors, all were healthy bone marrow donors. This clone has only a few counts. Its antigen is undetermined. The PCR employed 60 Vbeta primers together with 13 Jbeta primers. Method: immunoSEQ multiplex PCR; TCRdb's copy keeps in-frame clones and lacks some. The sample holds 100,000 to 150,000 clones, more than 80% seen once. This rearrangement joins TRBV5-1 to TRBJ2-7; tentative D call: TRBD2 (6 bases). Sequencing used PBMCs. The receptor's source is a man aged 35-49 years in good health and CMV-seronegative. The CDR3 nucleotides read TGCGCCAGCAACCGCGGGACTTCTTACGAGCAGTACTTC. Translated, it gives CASNRGTSYEQYF.